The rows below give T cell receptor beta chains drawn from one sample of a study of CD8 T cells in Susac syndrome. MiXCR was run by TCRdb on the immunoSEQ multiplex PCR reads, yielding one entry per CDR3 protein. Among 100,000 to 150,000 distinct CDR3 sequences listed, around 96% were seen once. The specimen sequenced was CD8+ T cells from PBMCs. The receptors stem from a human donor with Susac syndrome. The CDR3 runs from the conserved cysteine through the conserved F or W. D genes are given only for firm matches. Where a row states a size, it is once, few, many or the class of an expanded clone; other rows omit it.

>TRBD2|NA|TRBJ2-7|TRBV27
CASSITSVGYEQYF
TGTGCCAGCAGTATAACTAGCGTGGGCTACGAGCAGTACTTC
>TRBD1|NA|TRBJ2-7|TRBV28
CASSPWTGQARYEQYF
TGTGCCAGCAGCCCCTGGACAGGGCAAGCTAGGTACGAGCAGTACTTC
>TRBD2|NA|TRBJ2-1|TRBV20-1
CSARDGASGGYNEQFF
TGCAGTGCTAGAGATGGGGCTAGCGGGGGGTACAATGAGCAGTTCTTC
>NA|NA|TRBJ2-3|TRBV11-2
CASSLGDRLGDTQYF
TGTGCCAGCAGCTTAGGCGATAGACTGGGAGATACGCAGTATTTT
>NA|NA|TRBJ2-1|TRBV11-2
CASSFLVPLGQQFF
TGTGCCAGCAGCTTTTTAGTCCCCCTTGGGCAGCAGTTCTTC
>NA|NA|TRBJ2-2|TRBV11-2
CASSPDWNLNTGELFF
TGTGCCAGCAGCCCCGACTGGAACTTGAACACCGGGGAGCTGTTTTTT
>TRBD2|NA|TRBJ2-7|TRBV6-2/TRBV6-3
CASSSRGSGYEQYF
TGTGCCAGCAGTTCCCGCGGGAGTGGGTACGAGCAGTACTTC
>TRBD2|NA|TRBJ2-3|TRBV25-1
CASSEAGVSTDTQYF
TGTGCCAGCAGTGAAGCGGGGGTTAGCACAGATACGCAGTATTTT
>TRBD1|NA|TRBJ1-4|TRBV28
CASYPSDRASEKLFF
TGTGCCAGCTATCCCTCGGACAGGGCAAGTGAAAAACTGTTTTTT
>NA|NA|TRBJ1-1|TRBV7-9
CASSLVGANTEAFF
TGTGCCAGCAGCTTAGTTGGCGCGAACACTGAAGCTTTCTTT
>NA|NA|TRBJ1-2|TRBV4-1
CASSPDPGTYGYTF
TGCGCCAGCAGCCCGGACCCCGGGACGTATGGCTACACCTTC
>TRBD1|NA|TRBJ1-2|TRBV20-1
CSARDPGQGWDGYTF
TGCAGTGCTAGAGACCCGGGACAGGGGTGGGATGGCTACACCTTC
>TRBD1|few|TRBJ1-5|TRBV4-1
CASSQGRDRPQHF
TGCGCCAGCAGCCAAGGAAGGGACAGGCCCCAGCATTTT
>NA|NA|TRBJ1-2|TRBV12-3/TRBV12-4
CASSLGGIKGGYTF
TGTGCCAGCAGTTTGGGAGGGATTAAAGGTGGCTACACCTTC
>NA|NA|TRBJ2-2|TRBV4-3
CASSQDWGSDTGELFF
TGCGCCAGCAGCCAAGATTGGGGGAGTGACACCGGGGAGCTGTTTTTT
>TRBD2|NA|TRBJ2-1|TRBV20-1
CSARTPGRERATYNEQFF
TGCAGTGCTAGAACCCCGGGGAGGGAGCGGGCGACCTACAATGAGCAGTTCTTC
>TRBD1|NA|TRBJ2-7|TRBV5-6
CASSSNNRDSYEQYF
TGTGCCAGCAGCTCTAATAACCGGGACAGCTACGAGCAGTACTTC
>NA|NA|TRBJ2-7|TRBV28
CASSLGRNTYEQYF
TGTGCCAGCAGCCTCGGACGGAATACCTACGAGCAGTACTTC
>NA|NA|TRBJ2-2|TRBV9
CASSVDLGYTGELFF
TGTGCCAGCAGCGTAGATCTGGGTTACACCGGGGAGCTGTTTTTT
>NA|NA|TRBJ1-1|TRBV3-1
CASSHRSQENFVQAFF
TGTGCCAGCAGCCACCGAAGTCAGGAAAACTTCGTGCAAGCTTTCTTT
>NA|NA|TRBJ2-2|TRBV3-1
CASSQVGGTGELFF
TGTGCCAGCAGCCAAGTAGGTGGGACCGGGGAGCTGTTTTTT
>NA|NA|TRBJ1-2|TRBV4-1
CASSQPAGGYTF
TGCGCCAGCAGCCAACCGGCGGGGGGCTACACCTTC
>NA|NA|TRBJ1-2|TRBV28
CASSTNPGQSFYGYTF
TGTGCCAGCAGTACGAATCCGGGACAAAGCTTCTATGGCTACACCTTC
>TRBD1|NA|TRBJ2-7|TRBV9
CASSVTTGQGDEQYF
TGTGCCAGCAGCGTAACCACGGGACAGGGGGACGAGCAGTACTTC
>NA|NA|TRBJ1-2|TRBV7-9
CASSSYREYGYTF
TGTGCCAGCAGCTCATACAGGGAGTATGGCTACACCTTC
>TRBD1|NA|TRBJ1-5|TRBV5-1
CASSPTGGTHQPQHF
TGCGCCAGCAGCCCGACAGGGGGGACGCATCAGCCCCAGCATTTT
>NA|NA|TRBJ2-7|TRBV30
CAWSVPAGALREQYF
TGTGCCTGGAGTGTACCTGCAGGGGCCCTTCGTGAGCAGTACTTC
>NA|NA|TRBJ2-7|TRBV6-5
CASSYSVGTYEQYF
TGTGCCAGCAGTTACTCGGTGGGTACTTACGAGCAGTACTTC
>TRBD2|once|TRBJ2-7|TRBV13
CASSSSSGSVGEQYF
TGTGCCAGCAGCTCATCTAGCGGGAGTGTTGGCGAGCAGTACTTC
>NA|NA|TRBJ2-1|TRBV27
CASSLSIEGNNEQFF
TGTGCCAGCAGTTTAAGCATTGAGGGGAACAATGAGCAGTTCTTC
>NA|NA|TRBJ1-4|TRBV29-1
CSVEEETNEKLFF
TGCAGCGTTGAGGAGGAAACTAATGAAAAACTGTTTTTT
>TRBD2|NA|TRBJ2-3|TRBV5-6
CAGSLAGGTDTQYF
TGTGCCGGAAGTTTAGCGGGAGGCACAGATACGCAGTATTTT
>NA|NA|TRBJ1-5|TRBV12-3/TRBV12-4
CASSSLDGDNQPQHF
TGTGCCAGCAGTTCCCTGGACGGAGACAATCAGCCCCAGCATTTT
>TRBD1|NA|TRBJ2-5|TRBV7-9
CASSPRQGTQETQYF
TGTGCCAGCAGCCCCCGACAGGGCACCCAAGAGACCCAGTACTTC
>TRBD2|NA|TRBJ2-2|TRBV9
CASSTRLAGGTGELFF
TGTGCCAGCAGCACCCGACTAGCGGGAGGCACCGGGGAGCTGTTTTTT
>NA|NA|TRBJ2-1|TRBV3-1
CASSSLLASNEQFF
TGTGCCAGCAGCTCACTACTAGCTTCCAATGAGCAGTTCTTC
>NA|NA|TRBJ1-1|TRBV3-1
CASGLPGNTEAFF
TGTGCCAGCGGCTTGCCGGGGAACACTGAAGCTTTCTTT
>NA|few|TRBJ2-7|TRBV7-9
CASSLGGGEQYF
TGTGCCAGCAGCTTAGGTGGTGGGGAGCAGTACTTC
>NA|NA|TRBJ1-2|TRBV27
CASSLSRDYGYTF
TGTGCCAGCAGTTTATCCAGGGACTATGGCTACACCTTC
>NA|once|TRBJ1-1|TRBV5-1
CASSPVIPGPEAFF
TGCGCCAGCAGCCCGGTGATTCCGGGGCCTGAAGCTTTCTTT
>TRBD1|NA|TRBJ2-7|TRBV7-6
CASSRWTGAYEQYF
TGTGCCAGCAGCCGGTGGACAGGGGCCTACGAGCAGTACTTC
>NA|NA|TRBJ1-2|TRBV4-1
CASSQGRGLAGYTF
TGCGCCAGCAGCCAAGGTCGGGGGTTGGCTGGCTACACCTTC
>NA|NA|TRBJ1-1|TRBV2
CASARGTEAFF
TGTGCCAGCGCGAGGGGCACTGAAGCTTTCTTT
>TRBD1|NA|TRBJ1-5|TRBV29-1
CSVAGDRGSNQPQHF
TGCAGCGTTGCTGGGGACAGGGGGAGCAATCAGCCCCAGCATTTT
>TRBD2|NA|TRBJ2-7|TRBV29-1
CSVVSGDAYEQYF
TGCAGCGTTGTCAGCGGGGACGCCTACGAGCAGTACTTC
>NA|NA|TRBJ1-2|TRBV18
CASSLSPGDIQPGGYTF
TGTGCCAGCTCACTCTCCCCTGGGGACATCCAACCGGGTGGCTACACCTTC
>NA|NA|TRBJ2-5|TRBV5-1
CASSPFGGAGETQYF
TGCGCCAGCAGCCCCTTTGGAGGGGCAGGGGAGACCCAGTACTTC
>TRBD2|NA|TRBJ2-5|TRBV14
CASSQEGGSGRAGETQYF
TGTGCCAGCAGCCAAGAAGGGGGAAGCGGGAGGGCCGGTGAGACCCAGTACTTC
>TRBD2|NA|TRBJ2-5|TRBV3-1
CASSQDLGTSGGAVETQYF
TGTGCCAGCAGCCAAGATCTAGGGACTAGCGGGGGGGCCGTAGAGACCCAGTACTTC
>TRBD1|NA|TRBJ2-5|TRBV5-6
CASSEQGRGLQETQYF
TGTGCCAGCAGCGAACAAGGAAGGGGGCTCCAAGAGACCCAGTACTTC
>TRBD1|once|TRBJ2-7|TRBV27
CASSPQQQGMPYEQYF
TGTGCCAGCAGTCCCCAGCAACAGGGGATGCCCTACGAGCAGTACTTC
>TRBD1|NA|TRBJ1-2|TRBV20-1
CSAKEETGYIDGYTF
TGCAGTGCTAAAGAAGAGACAGGGTACATCGATGGCTACACCTTC
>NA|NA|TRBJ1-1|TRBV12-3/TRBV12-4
CASTRSGPEAFF
TGTGCCAGCACCCGATCGGGCCCTGAAGCTTTCTTT
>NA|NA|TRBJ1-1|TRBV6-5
CASSYSSGGPFEAFF
TGTGCCAGCAGTTACTCGAGCGGGGGGCCCTTCGAAGCTTTCTTT
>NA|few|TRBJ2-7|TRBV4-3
CASSQGVGSYEQYF
TGCGCCAGCAGCCAAGGTGTCGGTTCCTACGAGCAGTACTTC
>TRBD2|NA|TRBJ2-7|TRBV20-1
CSAKGLAGANYEQYF
TGCAGTGCTAAAGGACTAGCGGGGGCCAACTACGAGCAGTACTTC
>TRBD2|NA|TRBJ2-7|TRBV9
CASSGAGDGYEQYF
TGTGCCAGCAGCGGAGCGGGAGACGGCTACGAGCAGTACTTC
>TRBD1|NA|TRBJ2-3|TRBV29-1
CSVDTGASGTDTQYF
TGCAGCGTGGATACAGGGGCCAGCGGCACAGATACGCAGTATTTT